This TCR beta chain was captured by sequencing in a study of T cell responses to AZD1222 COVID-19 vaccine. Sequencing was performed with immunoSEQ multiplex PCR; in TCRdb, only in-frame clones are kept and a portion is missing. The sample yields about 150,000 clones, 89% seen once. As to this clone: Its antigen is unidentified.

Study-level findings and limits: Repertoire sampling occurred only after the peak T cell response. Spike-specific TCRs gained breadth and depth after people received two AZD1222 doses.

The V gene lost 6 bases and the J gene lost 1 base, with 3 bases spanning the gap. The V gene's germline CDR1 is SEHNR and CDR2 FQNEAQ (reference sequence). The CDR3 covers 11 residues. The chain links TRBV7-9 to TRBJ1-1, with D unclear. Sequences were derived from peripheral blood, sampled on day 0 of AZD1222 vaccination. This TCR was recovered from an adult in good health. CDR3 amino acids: CASRRNTEAFF. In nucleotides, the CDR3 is TGTGCCAGCAGGCGGAACACTGAAGCTTTCTTT.